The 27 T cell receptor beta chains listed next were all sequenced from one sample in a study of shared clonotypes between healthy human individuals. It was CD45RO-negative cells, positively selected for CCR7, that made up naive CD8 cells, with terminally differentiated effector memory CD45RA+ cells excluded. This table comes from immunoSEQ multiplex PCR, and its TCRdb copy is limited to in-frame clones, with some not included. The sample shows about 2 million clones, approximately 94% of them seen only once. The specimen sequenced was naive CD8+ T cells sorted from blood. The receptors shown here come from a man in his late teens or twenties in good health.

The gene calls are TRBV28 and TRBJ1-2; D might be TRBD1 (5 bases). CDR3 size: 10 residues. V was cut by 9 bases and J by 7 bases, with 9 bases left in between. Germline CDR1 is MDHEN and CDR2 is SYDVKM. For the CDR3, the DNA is TGTGCCAGTCGTGGGGGTGGCTACACCTTC. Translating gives CASRGGGYTF.

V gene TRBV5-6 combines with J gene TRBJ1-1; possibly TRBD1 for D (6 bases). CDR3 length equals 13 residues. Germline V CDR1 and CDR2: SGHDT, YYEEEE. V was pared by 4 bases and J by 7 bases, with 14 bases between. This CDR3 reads CASSLTGQLEAFF. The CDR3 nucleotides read TGTGCCAGCAGCCTGACCGGACAGCTTGAAGCTTTCTTT.

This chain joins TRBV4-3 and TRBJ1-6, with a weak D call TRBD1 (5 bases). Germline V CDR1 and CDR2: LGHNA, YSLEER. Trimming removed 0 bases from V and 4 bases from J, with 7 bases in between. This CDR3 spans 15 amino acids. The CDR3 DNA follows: TGCGCCAGCAGCCAAGATGGGGGATATAATTCACCCCTCCACTTT. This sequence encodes CASSQDGGYNSPLHF.

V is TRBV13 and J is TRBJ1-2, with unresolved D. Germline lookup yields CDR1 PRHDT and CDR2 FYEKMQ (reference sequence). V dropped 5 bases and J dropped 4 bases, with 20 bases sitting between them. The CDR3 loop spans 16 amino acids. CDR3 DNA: TGTGCCAGCAGCGGCCATGCGCTGTCGGACGTCTATGGCTACACCTTC. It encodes CASSGHALSDVYGYTF.

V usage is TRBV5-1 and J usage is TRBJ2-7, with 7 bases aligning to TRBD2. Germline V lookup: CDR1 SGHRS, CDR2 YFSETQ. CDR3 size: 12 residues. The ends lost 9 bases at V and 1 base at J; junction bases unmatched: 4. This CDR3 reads CATRGDSYEQYF. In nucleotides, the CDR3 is TGCGCCACCCGGGGGGATTCCTACGAGCAGTACTTC.

CDR3 sequence reads: CASSLSRTSYTGELFF. CDR3 nucleotide sequence: TGTGCCAGCAGTTTATCAAGGACTAGCTACACCGGGGAGCTGTTTTTT. This chain links TRBV27 with TRBJ2-2; 8 bases fit TRBD2. Trimming removed 0 bases from V and 3 bases from J; junction bases left unmatched: 3. Germline V gene lookup returns CDR1 MNHEY and CDR2 SMNVEV (reference sequence). The CDR3 extends over 16 amino acids.

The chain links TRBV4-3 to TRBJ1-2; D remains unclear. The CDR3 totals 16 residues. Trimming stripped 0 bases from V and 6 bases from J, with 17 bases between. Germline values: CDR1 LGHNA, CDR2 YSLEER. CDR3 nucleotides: TGCGCCAGCAGCCAAGAACATCCGGACTTGGCGGATGGCTACACCTTC. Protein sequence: CASSQEHPDLADGYTF.

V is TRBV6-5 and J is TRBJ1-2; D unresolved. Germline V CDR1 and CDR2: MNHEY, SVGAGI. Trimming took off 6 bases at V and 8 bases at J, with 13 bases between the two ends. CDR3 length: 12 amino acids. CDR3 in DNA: TGTGCCAGCAGCTCTGGTGGAGCCGGCTACACCTTC. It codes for CASSSGGAGYTF.

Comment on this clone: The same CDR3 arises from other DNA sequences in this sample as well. The CDR3 nucleotides read TGTGCCAGCAGCTTGGCTCCAGGGTACGAGCAGTACTTC. It is translated as CASSLAPGYEQYF. The chain links TRBV5-6 to TRBJ2-7; TRBD1 might be the D (5 bases). This CDR3 has 13 amino acids. V shed 0 bases and J shed 4 bases, with 8 bases lying between them. The germline gives CDR1 SGHDT, CDR2 YYEEEE.

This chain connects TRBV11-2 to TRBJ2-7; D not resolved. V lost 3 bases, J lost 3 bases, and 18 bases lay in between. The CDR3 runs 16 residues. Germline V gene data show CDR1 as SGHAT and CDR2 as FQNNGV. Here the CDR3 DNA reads TGTGCCAGCAGCTTCGGAGTCGGCGCCACAATCTACGAGCAGTACTTC. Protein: CASSFGVGATIYEQYF.

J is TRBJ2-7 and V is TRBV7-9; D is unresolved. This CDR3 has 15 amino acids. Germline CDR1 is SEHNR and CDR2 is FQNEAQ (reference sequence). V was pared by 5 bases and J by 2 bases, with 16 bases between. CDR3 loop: CASSQDHKLPYEQYF. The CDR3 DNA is TGTGCCAGCAGCCAGGACCATAAACTCCCCTACGAGCAGTACTTC.

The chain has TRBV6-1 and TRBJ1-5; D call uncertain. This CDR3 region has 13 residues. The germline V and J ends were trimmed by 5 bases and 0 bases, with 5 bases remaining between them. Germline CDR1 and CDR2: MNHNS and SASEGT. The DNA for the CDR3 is TGTGCCAGCAGTTGGTATAGCAATCAGCCCCAGCATTTT. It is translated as CASSWYSNQPQHF.

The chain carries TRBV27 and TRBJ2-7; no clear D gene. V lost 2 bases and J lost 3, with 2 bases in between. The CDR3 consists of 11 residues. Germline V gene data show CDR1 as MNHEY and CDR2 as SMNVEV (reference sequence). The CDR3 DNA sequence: TGTGCCAGCAGTTTACGCTACGAGCAGTACTTC. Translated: CASSLRYEQYF.

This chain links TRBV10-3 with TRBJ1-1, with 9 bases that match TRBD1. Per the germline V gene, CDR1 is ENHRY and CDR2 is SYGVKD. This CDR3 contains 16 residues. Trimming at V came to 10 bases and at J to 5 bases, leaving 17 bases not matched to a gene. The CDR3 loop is CATSPVDRGKVTEAFF. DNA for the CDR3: TGTGCCACCAGCCCTGTGGACAGGGGAAAGGTTACTGAAGCTTTCTTT.

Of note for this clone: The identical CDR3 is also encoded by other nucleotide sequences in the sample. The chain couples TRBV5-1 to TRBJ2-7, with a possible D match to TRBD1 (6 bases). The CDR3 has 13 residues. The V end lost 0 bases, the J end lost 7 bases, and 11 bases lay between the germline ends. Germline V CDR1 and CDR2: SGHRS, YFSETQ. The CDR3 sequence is CASSLVQGSEQYF. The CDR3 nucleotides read TGCGCCAGCAGCTTGGTACAGGGCTCAGAGCAGTACTTC.

CDR3 protein: CASSSRDRVRSNTEAFF. The CDR3, as DNA: TGTGCCAGCAGCTCTCGGGACAGGGTCCGGTCGAACACTGAAGCTTTCTTT. This sequence joins TRBV21-1 and TRBJ1-1; the table's D call TRBD1 went unverified against the DNA. TRBV21-1 is tagged as a pseudogene. The CDR3 runs 17 residues.

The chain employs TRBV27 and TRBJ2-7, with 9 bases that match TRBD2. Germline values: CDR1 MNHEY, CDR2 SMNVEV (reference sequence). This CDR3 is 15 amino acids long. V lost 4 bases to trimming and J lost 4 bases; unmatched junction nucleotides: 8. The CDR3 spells CASSYSGGSTYEQYF. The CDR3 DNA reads TGTGCCAGCAGTTACAGCGGGGGGTCCACGTACGAGCAGTACTTC.

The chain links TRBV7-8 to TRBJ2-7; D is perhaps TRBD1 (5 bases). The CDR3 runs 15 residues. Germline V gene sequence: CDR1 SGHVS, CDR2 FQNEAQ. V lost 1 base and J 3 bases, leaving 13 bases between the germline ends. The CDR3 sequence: CASSLGKGHIYEQYF. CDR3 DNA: TGTGCCAGCAGCTTAGGGAAAGGACATATCTACGAGCAGTACTTC.

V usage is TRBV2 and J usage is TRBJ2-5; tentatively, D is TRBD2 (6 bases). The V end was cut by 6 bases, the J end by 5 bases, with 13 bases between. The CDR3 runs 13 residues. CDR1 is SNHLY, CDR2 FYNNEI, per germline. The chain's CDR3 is CASRAGSGETQYF. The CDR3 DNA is TGTGCCAGCAGAGCCGGGAGCGGGGAGACCCAGTACTTC.

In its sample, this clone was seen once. DNA for the CDR3: TGTGCCAGCAGTGAATGGGTCACGGGAATAAGCACTGAAGCTTTCTTT. As protein: CASSEWVTGISTEAFF. The genes are TRBV6-1 and TRBJ1-1; unclear D gene. The CDR3 length is 16 residues. Germline CDR1 and CDR2: MNHNS and SASEGT. The V end lost 2 bases, the J end lost 4 bases, and 17 bases lay between the germline ends.

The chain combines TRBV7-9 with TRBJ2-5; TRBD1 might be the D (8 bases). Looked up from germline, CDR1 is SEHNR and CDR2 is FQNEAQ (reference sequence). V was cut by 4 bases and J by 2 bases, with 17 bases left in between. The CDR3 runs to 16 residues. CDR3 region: CASSSNRGGEQETQYF. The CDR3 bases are TGTGCCAGCAGCTCCAACAGGGGGGGGGAACAAGAGACCCAGTACTTC.

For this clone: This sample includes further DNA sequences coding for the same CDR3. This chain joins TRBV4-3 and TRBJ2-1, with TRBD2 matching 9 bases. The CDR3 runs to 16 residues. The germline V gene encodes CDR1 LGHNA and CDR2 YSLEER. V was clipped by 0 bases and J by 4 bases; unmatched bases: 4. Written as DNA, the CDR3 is TGCGCCAGCAGCCAAGATAGACTAGCGGCATACAATGAGCAGTTCTTC. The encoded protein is CASSQDRLAAYNEQFF.

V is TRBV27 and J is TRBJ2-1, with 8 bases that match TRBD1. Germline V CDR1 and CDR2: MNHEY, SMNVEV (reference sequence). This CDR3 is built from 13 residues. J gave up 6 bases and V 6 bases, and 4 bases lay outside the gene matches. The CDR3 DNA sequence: TGTGCCAGCAGGACAGGGGTGGGCAATGAGCAGTTCTTC. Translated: CASRTGVGNEQFF.

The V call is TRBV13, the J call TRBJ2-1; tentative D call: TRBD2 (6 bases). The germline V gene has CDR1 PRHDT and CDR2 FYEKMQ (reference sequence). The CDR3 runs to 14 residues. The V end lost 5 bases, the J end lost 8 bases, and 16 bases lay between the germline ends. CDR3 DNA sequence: TGTGCCAGCAGCCCCCGACTAGAGGTAGATGAGCAGTTCTTC. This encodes CASSPRLEVDEQFF.

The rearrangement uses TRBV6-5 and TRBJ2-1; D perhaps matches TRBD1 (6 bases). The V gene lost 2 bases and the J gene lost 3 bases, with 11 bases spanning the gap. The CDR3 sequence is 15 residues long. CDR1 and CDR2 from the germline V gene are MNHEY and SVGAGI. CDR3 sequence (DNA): TGTGCCAGCAGTTACACACAGGGTCTCTACAATGAGCAGTTCTTC. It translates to CASSYTQGLYNEQFF.

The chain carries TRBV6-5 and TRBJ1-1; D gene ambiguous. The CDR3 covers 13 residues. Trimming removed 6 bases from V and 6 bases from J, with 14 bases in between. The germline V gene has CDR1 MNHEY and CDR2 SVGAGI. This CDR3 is CASRYSHDAEAFF. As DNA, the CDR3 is TGTGCCAGCAGGTATTCCCATGATGCTGAAGCTTTCTTT.

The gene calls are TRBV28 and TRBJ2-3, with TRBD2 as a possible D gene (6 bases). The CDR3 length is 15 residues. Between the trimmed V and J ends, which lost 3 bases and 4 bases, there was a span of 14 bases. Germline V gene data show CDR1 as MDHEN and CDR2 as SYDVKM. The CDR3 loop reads CASSFGTYMPDTQYF. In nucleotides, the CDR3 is TGTGCCAGCAGTTTCGGGACTTATATGCCAGATACGCAGTATTTT.